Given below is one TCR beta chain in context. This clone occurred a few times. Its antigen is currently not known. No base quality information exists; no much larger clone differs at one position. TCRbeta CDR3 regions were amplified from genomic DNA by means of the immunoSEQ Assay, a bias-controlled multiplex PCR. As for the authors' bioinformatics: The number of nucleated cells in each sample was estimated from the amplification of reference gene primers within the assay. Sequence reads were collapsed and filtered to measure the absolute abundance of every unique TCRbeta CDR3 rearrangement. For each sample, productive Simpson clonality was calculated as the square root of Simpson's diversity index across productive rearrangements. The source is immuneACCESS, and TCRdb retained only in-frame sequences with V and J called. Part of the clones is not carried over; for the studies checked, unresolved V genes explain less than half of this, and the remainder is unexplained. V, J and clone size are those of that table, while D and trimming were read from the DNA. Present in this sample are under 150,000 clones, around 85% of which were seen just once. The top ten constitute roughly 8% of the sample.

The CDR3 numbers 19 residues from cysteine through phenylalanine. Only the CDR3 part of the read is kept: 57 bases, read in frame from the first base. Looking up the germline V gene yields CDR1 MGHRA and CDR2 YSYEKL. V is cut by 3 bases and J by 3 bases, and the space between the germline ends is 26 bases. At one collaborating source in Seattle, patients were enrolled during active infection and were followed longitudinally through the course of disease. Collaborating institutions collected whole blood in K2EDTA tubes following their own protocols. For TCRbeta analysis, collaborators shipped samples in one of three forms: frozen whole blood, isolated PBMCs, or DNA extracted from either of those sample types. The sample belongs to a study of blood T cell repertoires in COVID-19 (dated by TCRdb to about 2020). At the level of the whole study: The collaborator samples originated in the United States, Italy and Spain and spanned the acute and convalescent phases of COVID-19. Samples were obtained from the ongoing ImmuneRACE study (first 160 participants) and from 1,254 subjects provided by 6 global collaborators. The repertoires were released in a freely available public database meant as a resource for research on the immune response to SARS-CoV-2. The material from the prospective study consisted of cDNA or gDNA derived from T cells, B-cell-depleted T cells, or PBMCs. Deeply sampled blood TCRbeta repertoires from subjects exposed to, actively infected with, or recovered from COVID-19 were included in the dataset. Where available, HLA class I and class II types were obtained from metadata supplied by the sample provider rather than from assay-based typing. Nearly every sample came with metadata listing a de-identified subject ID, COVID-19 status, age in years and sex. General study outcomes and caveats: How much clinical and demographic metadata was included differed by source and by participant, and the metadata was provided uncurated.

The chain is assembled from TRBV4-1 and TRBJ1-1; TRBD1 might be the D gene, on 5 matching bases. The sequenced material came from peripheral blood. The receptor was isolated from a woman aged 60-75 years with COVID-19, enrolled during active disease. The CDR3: CASSHGRQGLSEVDTEAFF. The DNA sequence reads TGCGCCAGCAGCCATGGGCGGCAGGGTTTAAGTGAGGTGGACACTGAAGCTTTCTTT.